Each of the 29 T cell receptor beta chains below was sequenced from the same sample in a study of T cells in women clearing cervical HPV infection. Libraries were prepared by immunoSEQ multiplex PCR; TCRdb keeps only in-frame clonotypes and omits some of them. The table lists about 20,000 clones. Specimen: blood buffy coat. These receptors originate from a woman aged 18-70 years with a cervical HPV16 infection that either progressed to CIN3+ or cleared (not recorded which).

Points on this clone: Germline and junction disagree at one end, which may indicate a read error. Incomplete CDR3 DNA: TGTGCTAGCAGCTTATCCGGGCAGGGGTGGGAGACC. This sequence encodes CASSLSGQGWET. The entire CDR3 sequence reads CASSLSGQGWETQYF. V usage is TRBV7-7 and J usage is TRBJ2-5; perhaps TRBD1 as D (6 bases). Read data end 3 residues before the CDR3 end; the end is taken from the germline J gene. CDR3 length: 15 amino acids. Germline loops: CDR1 SSHAT, CDR2 FNYEAQ (reference sequence).

With respect to this clone: Sequence at one end of the junction differs from germline and may be a read error. The observed sequence ends 3 residues before the CDR3 terminus, with the missing tail filled in from the germline J gene. The chain recombines TRBV19 with TRBJ2-7; TRBD2 aligns across 9 bases. CDR1 and CDR2 (germline): LNHDA, SQIVND (reference sequence). This CDR3 is 16 amino acids long. Incomplete CDR3 DNA: TGTGCCAGTAGTATAGAATTTGGGACTAGCTCCCACGAG. As protein: CASSIEFGTSSHE. The whole CDR3 sequence is CASSIEFGTSSHEQYF.

Comments on this clone: The read terminates 3 residues before the CDR3 end, so the remaining end is supplied by the germline J gene. V gene TRBV5-8 combines with J gene TRBJ2-1; 8 positions match TRBD2. V shed 0 bases and J 6 bases; nucleotides not matched to a gene: 5. The CDR3 extends over 15 amino acids. Germline V gene data show CDR1 as SGHTS and CDR2 as YDEGEE. The sequenced part of the CDR3 DNA is TGTGCCAGCAGCTTGGAACGGGGGGGCCCCAATGAG. Residues: CASSLERGGPNE. The full CDR3 protein is CASSLERGGPNEQFF.

About this clone: The read ends 3 residues early relative to the CDR3; the germline J gene fills the gap. The chain joins TRBV19 to TRBJ2-5, with 9 bases that match TRBD2. V dropped 3 bases and J dropped 5; count of bases not matched to a gene: 10. Germline V gene sequence: CDR1 LNHDA, CDR2 SQIVND (reference sequence). CDR3 length: 16 amino acids. Partial CDR3 DNA: TGTGCCAGTAGTATGGTCGGGCGGGGGGGCCTCGAGACC. Protein sequence: CASSMVGRGGLET. The whole CDR3 region reads CASSMVGRGGLETQYF.

Worth noting for this clone: The sequence runs out 3 residues before the end of the CDR3; the remainder is reconstructed from the germline J gene. The J gene is TRBJ1-5, the V gene TRBV7-6; 8 bases align to TRBD1. V dropped 5 bases and J dropped 5; count of bases not matched to a gene: 2. CDR1 SGHVS and CDR2 FNYEAQ come from the germline V gene. The CDR3 length is 13 residues. The sequenced CDR3 bases are TGTGCCAGCAGCAACAGGGGGGATCAGCCC. This gives the protein CASSNRGDQP. The full CDR3 reads CASSNRGDQPQHF.

To note about this clone: The CDR3 goes on 3 residues after the read ends, and that part is filled in from the germline J gene. The genes are TRBV5-8 and TRBJ2-7; D not certain. In germline, CDR1 is SGHTS, CDR2 YDEGEE. CDR3 length: 11 residues. The ends were cut back, 2 bases at V and 2 bases at J, with 2 bases in the middle. The covered CDR3 bases are TGTGCCAGCAGCTTTACCTACGAG. Protein: CASSFTYE. The entire CDR3 reads CASSFTYEQYF.

A note on this clone: The read finishes 3 residues shy of the CDR3 end, and the germline J gene is used to complete it. The chain employs TRBV30 and TRBJ1-6; D perhaps matches TRBD1 (6 bases). CDR1 GTSNPN and CDR2 SVGIG come from the germline V gene (reference sequence). The length of the CDR3 is 16 residues. Trimming took off 1 base at V and 10 bases at J, with 20 bases between the two ends. The CDR3 sequence is CAWSAALQGRGSPLHF. The CDR3 DNA, read in part, is TGTGCCTGGAGTGCCGCCCTACAGGGAAGGGGATCACCC.

A note on this clone: Read sequence stops 3 residues before the CDR3 end, and the germline J gene provides the missing end. The chain employs TRBV19 and TRBJ1-5; TRBD1 might be the D (5 bases). CDR3 size: 17 residues. Trimming took off 3 bases at V and 0 bases at J, with 15 bases between the two ends. The V gene's germline CDR1 is LNHDA and CDR2 SQIVND (reference sequence). Partial CDR3 DNA: TGTGCCAGTAGTATTGGCAGGGCCGCGGATAGCAATCAGCCC. It specifies CASSIGRAADSNQP. Given in full, the CDR3 is CASSIGRAADSNQPQHF.

In regard to this clone: The CDR3 extends 3 residues past the end of the read, so its final part is completed from the germline J gene. The J gene is TRBJ2-7, the V gene TRBV5-1, with D perhaps TRBD2 (7 bases). The CDR3 is made up of 15 amino acids. Per germline, CDR1 SGHRS and CDR2 YFSETQ. V lost 5 bases and J lost 0, with 15 bases in between. Partial CDR3 DNA: TGCGCCAGCAGTGGGCGGGGGCACGGCTCCTACGAG. Translated, it gives CASSGRGHGSYE. The whole CDR3 reads CASSGRGHGSYEQYF.

With regard to this clone: The read gets to within 3 residues of the CDR3 end, and the germline J gene fills in the rest. The genes are TRBV6-1 and TRBJ2-3; TRBD2 agrees at 8 bases. Germline V gene lookup returns CDR1 MNHNS and CDR2 SASEGT. Unmatched junction bases numbered 4, after V lost 3 bases and J lost 5 bases. The CDR3 loop spans 14 amino acids. CDR3 bases read: TGTGCCAGCAGTGACGGACTAGCTAAAGATACG. Its protein product is CASSDGLAKDT. The CDR3 in its entirety is CASSDGLAKDTQYF.

Comments on this clone: The read stops 3 residues short of the end of the CDR3; the missing end is completed from the germline J gene. This chain connects TRBV2 to TRBJ2-5; D is perhaps TRBD1 (5 bases). Trimming removed 7 bases from V and 0 bases from J, with 6 bases in between. The CDR3 extends over 12 amino acids. Per the germline V gene, CDR1 is SNHLY and CDR2 is FYNNEI. This CDR3 is CASTDNQETQYF. The sequenced part of the CDR3 DNA is TGTGCCAGCACGGACAACCAAGAGACC.

According to its frequency, this clone is medium-sized. The read falls 3 residues short of the CDR3 end, and the missing part is taken from the germline J gene. The chain employs TRBV2 and TRBJ2-5, with 7 bases fitting TRBD1. V shed 0 bases and J 4 bases; nucleotides not matched to a gene: 8. Germline values: CDR1 SNHLY, CDR2 FYNNEI. CDR3 length equals 16 residues. The DNA read from the CDR3 is TGTGCCAGCAGTGAAGCTAGGAGACAGGGAATAGAGACC. Its translation is CASSEARRQGIET. The CDR3 as a whole reads CASSEARRQGIETQYF.

Remarks on this clone: The read stops 3 residues short of the end of the CDR3; the missing end is completed from the germline J gene. The V and J genes are TRBV30 and TRBJ1-3; D gene uncertain. V shed 3 bases and J shed 1 base, with 7 bases lying between them. Per germline, CDR1 GTSNPN and CDR2 SVGIG (reference sequence). This CDR3 is built from 13 residues. CDR3 DNA, as far as it was read: TGTGCCTGGAGGAGGTTGTCTGGAAACACC. Translating it yields CAWRRLSGNT. The full-length CDR3 reads as CAWRRLSGNTIYF.

The DNA read from the CDR3 is TGCGCCAGCAGCTTGGGTCAGAACACCGGGGAG. It yields the protein CASSLGQNTGE. The whole CDR3 region reads CASSLGQNTGELFF. This chain joins TRBV5-1 and TRBJ2-2; D remains ambiguous. The DNA ends 3 residues before the CDR3 does, and the rest of the CDR3 is filled in from the germline J gene. Germline lookup yields CDR1 SGHRS and CDR2 YFSETQ. The CDR3 has 14 residues. Trimming shortened V by 0 bases and J by 1 base, and 4 bases separated the two germline ends.

As for this clone: Read data end 3 residues before the CDR3 end; the end is taken from the germline J gene. The gene calls are TRBV15 and TRBJ2-5, with TRBD2 matching over 10 bases. The CDR3 extends over 16 amino acids. CDR1 is LNHNV, CDR2 YYDKDF, per germline (reference sequence). V gave up 1 base and J gave up 7 bases; unmatched junction bases: 9. CDR3 DNA (partial): TGTGCCACCAGCAGAGTCGGTAGCGGGGGGTTCGGGACC. Translating gives CATSRVGSGGFGT. The full CDR3 reads CATSRVGSGGFGTQYF.

The CDR3 bases that were read are TGCAGTGCCCTCACGGGGGCCAAAAACATT. This encodes CSALTGAKNI. The complete CDR3 sequence is CSALTGAKNIQYF. The V gene is TRBV20-1, the J gene TRBJ2-4; the D gene is possibly TRBD2 (5 bases). Coverage ceases 3 residues before the CDR3 finishes, and the germline J gene fills in the end. V lost 6 bases and J 1 base, leaving 10 bases between the germline ends. The CDR3 has 13 amino acids. Germline V gives CDR1 DFQATT, CDR2 SNEGSKA (reference sequence).

As concerns this clone: Read data end 3 residues before the CDR3 end; the end is taken from the germline J gene. The chain couples TRBV6-2 or TRBV6-3 to TRBJ1-6, with D perhaps matching TRBD1 (5 bases). With 6 bases removed from V and 7 bases from J, the gap between germline ends came to 10 bases. The CDR3 loop spans 13 amino acids. Germline V gene sequence: CDR1 MNHEY, CDR2 SVGEGT. The CDR3 reads CASSRGLNSPLHF. CDR3 bases read: TGTGCCAGCAGCCGGGGACTAAATTCACCC.

Of note for this clone: At one boundary the junction diverges from the germline segment, which might be a read error. Read data end 3 residues before the CDR3 end; the end is taken from the germline J gene. The rearrangement joins TRBV7-7 to TRBJ2-5; weak D call: TRBD2 (5 bases). Germline-derived CDR1 and CDR2 are SSHAT and FNYEAQ (reference sequence). The CDR3 covers 15 residues. Partial CDR3 DNA: TGTGCTAGCAGCTTAGGGAGTCTAGTCGGCGAGACC. Its protein product is CASSLGSLVGET. The CDR3 reads in full as CASSLGSLVGETQYF.

In regard to this clone: With the read ending 3 residues before the CDR3 end, the germline J gene is used to fill in that end. The V and J genes are TRBV7-3 and TRBJ1-6; TRBD1 is a possible D gene (6 bases). V was trimmed by 1 base and J by 7 bases, leaving 11 bases between them. CDR1 SGHTA and CDR2 FQGTGA come from the germline V gene. This CDR3 is 15 amino acids long. The CDR3: CASSLSGTGNSPLHF. The CDR3 bases that were read are TGTGCCAGCAGCTTAAGCGGAACAGGGAATTCACCC.

With regard to this clone: The read ends 3 residues shy of where the CDR3 ends; the end is completed using the germline J gene. J is TRBJ1-2 and V is TRBV6-1, with D perhaps TRBD1 (5 bases). The germline CDR1 and CDR2 sequences are MNHNS and SASEGT. The germline V and J ends were trimmed by 1 base and 4 bases, with 13 bases remaining between them. The CDR3 totals 15 residues. CDR3 bases read: TGTGCCAGCAGTGAAGTGGGGGGAGTAAGCTATGGC. Residues: CASSEVGGVSYG. The whole CDR3 protein is CASSEVGGVSYGYTF.

On this clone: The read gets to within 3 residues of the CDR3 end, and the germline J gene fills in the rest. V and J are TRBV7-2 and TRBJ1-2, with D unresolved. The germline gives CDR1 SGHTA, CDR2 FQGNSA. The length of the CDR3 is 13 residues. This CDR3 is CASSLAQELGYTF. CDR3 bases read: TGTGCCAGCAGCTTAGCGCAGGAACTCGGC.

Frequency places this clone as medium-sized. Read coverage stops 3 residues before the CDR3 terminus; the germline J gene supplies the remainder. The chain couples TRBV5-1 to TRBJ1-4, with D unclear. This CDR3 region has 15 residues. From germline, CDR1 is SGHRS and CDR2 YFSETQ. Trimming took off 0 bases at V and 4 bases at J, with 10 bases between the two ends. CDR3: CASSLAQSGNEKLFF. CDR3 bases read: TGCGCCAGCAGCTTGGCACAGTCTGGTAATGAAAAA.

Points on this clone: The read terminates 3 residues ahead of where the CDR3 ends, so the germline J gene completes it. The V gene is TRBV20-1, the J gene TRBJ2-3, with 13 bases that match TRBD2. CDR3 length: 16 amino acids. Germline assignment: CDR1 DFQATT and CDR2 SNEGSKA (reference sequence). V lost 2 bases to trimming and J lost 0 bases; unmatched junction nucleotides: 2. The CDR3 sequence: CSARPLAGGSTDTQYF. The sequenced part of the CDR3 DNA is TGCAGTGCTAGACCACTAGCGGGGGGGAGCACAGATACG.

For this clone: The CDR3 extends 3 residues past the end of the read, so its final part is completed from the germline J gene. The gene calls are TRBV5-1 and TRBJ1-2, with D tentatively TRBD1 (5 bases). CDR3 length equals 15 residues. Germline lookup yields CDR1 SGHRS and CDR2 YFSETQ. The CDR3 protein is CASSLAGDFTDTYTF. The CDR3 DNA, read in part, is TGCGCCAGCAGTCTAGCGGGGGACTTCACAGATACG.

Comment on this clone: Read coverage stops 3 residues before the CDR3 terminus; the germline J gene supplies the remainder. The rearrangement uses TRBV4-1 and TRBJ2-5; tentatively, D is TRBD2 (5 bases). This CDR3 has 14 residues. Germline-derived CDR1 and CDR2 are MGHRA and YSYEKL. Trimming stripped 1 base from V and 7 bases from J, with 13 bases between. The CDR3 protein is CASSQVNSAGTQYF. The covered CDR3 bases are TGCGCCAGCAGCCAAGTCAATAGCGCGGGGACC.

As regards this clone: The read terminates 3 residues before the CDR3 end, so the remaining end is supplied by the germline J gene. The chain recombines TRBV30 with TRBJ1-1; D perhaps matches TRBD1 (5 bases). V gave up 5 bases and J gave up 2 bases, with 12 bases separating them. This CDR3 has 13 residues. CDR1 is GTSNPN and CDR2 is SVGIG in the germline V gene (reference sequence). The CDR3 bases that were read are TGTGCCTGGGAGCTGCAGGGTAACACTGAA. It yields the protein CAWELQGNTE. The CDR3, in full, reads CAWELQGNTEAFF.

Details on this clone: Sequencing ends 3 residues short of the CDR3 end; the germline J gene provides the rest. The rearrangement uses TRBV13 and TRBJ2-7, with 7 bases identical to TRBD1. Germline loops: CDR1 PRHDT, CDR2 FYEKMQ (reference sequence). V lost 5 bases and J lost 1; bases outside the gene matches: 8. The CDR3 consists of 15 residues. The part of the CDR3 DNA that was read is TGTGCCAGCAGCCTCTCGACAGGGATATCCTACGAG. It is translated as CASSLSTGISYE. The entire CDR3 sequence reads CASSLSTGISYEQYF. The whole variable domain, remainder taken from reference TRBV13 and TRBJ2-7, is AAGVIQSPRHLIKEKRETATLKCYPIPRHDTVYWYQQGPGQDPQFLISFYEKMQSDKGSIPDRFSAQQFSDYHSELNMSSLELGDSALYFCASSLSTGISYEQYFGPGTRLTVT.

About this clone: The read is 3 residues too short to cover the CDR3 end, so that end is filled in from the germline J gene. This chain joins TRBV18 and TRBJ2-3; tentatively, D is TRBD1 (5 bases). This CDR3 is 15 amino acids long. Germline V gene data show CDR1 as KGHSH and CDR2 as LQKENI. V was trimmed by 2 bases and J by 4 bases, leaving 13 bases between them. This CDR3 is CASSPGAMSADTQYF. CDR3 bases read: TGTGCCAGCTCACCAGGGGCCATGAGTGCAGATACG.

On this clone itself: The sequence runs out 3 residues before the end of the CDR3; the remainder is reconstructed from the germline J gene. V usage is TRBV27 and J usage is TRBJ2-2, with D perhaps TRBD2 (6 bases). The CDR3 has 12 residues. Trimming pared 5 bases from V and 7 bases from J, leaving 8 bases between. Germline V CDR1 and CDR2: MNHEY, SMNVEV (reference sequence). CDR3 bases read: TGTGCCAGCAGTCTGACTAGCGGGGAG. Translating it yields CASSLTSGE. The full CDR3 sequence reads CASSLTSGELFF.